What follows is one T cell receptor beta chain and its context. These data belong to a study of control samples from healthy donors and cancer patients. Assay: immunoSEQ multiplex PCR; the TCRdb copy retains only in-frame clones and omits some. The sample consists of about 80,000 clones, roughly 86% of them appearing once. Sequenced input: blood. The TCR was taken from a man aged 45 to 65 in good health.

The CDR3 nucleotides read TGTGCCAGCAGCCAAGATCTTCTGGAACAGCTGAGCTCCTATAATTCACCCCTCCACTTT. Its protein is CASSQDLLEQLSSYNSPLHF. This chain connects TRBV4-2 to TRBJ1-6; unclear D gene. The CDR3 runs 20 residues. The germline V gene has CDR1 LGHNA and CDR2 YNFKEQ. The V and J ends lost 0 bases and 0 bases respectively, with 18 bases between them.